The rows below give T cell receptor beta chains drawn from one sample of a study of cytomegalovirus exposure and HLA in healthy donors. Libraries were prepared by immunoSEQ multiplex PCR; TCRdb keeps only in-frame clonotypes and omits some of them. Found here are 60,000 to 80,000 clones, less than 65% of them singletons; the top ten hold about 3%. Sequencing was carried out using PBMCs. The receptors originated from a man under 40 in good health and CMV-seronegative. The CDR3 runs from the conserved cysteine through the conserved F or W. Fields, in order: V gene, D gene, clone size, J gene, CDR3 DNA, CDR3 protein. A D gene is named only where the DNA matches it firmly. Size is stated for part of the rows, as once, few or many counts, or as a class when the clone is expanded.

TRBV4-2,-,-,TRBJ2-3,TGTGCCAGCAGCCGGGGGCCAGATACGCAGTATTTT,CASSRGPDTQYF
TRBV4-1,-,-,TRBJ2-7,TGCGCCAGCAGCCAAGATCGGTTTAGGGGGGGTTACGAGCAGTACTTC,CASSQDRFRGGYEQYF
TRBV29-1,TRBD1,-,TRBJ1-2,TGCAGCGTCGGACAGGAGGGTGGCTACACCTTC,CSVGQEGGYTF
TRBV30,-,-,TRBJ1-2,TGTGCCTGGAGTGAAGGCGGCGCCACTGGCTACACCTTC,CAWSEGGATGYTF
TRBV6-5,-,-,TRBJ2-7,TGTGCCAGCAGTTCCCGGGACTCCTACGAGCAGTACTTC,CASSSRDSYEQYF
TRBV30,-,-,TRBJ2-1,TGTGCCTGGAGTGCCTGGGCTAGGGGTCAGAATGAGCAGTTCTTC,CAWSAWARGQNEQFF
TRBV4-2,TRBD1,-,TRBJ1-2,TGTGCCAGCAGCCAGATGGACAGGGGGCTCGATGGCTACACCTTC,CASSQMDRGLDGYTF
TRBV28,TRBD1,once,TRBJ1-6,TGTGCCAGCAGTACAGGAAAGACAGGGGGCTTTCCATCTTCGCACTTT,CASSTGKTGGFPSSHF
TRBV7-3,TRBD1,few,TRBJ1-6,TGTGCCAGCAGCTCCACAGGGGCGGGTTCACCCCTCCACTTT,CASSSTGAGSPLHF
TRBV4-2,TRBD2,few,TRBJ2-3,TGTGCCAGCAGCCGGAGTAGCGGGGGGGCCGAAGATACGCAGTATTTT,CASSRSSGGAEDTQYF
TRBV7-5,-,-,TRBJ2-7,TGTGCCAGAAGCCCCGCCCTAGCGGGCGAGAGGTTTCAGCCCTTCGCGAGGCAGTACTTC,CARSPALAGERFQPFARQYF
TRBV7-2,-,-,TRBJ2-2,TGTGCCAGCAGCTCCGGGGGAACCGGGGAGCTGTTTTTT,CASSSGGTGELFF
TRBV10-3,-,few,TRBJ1-1,TGTGCCATCAGTGAAACAATGAACACTGAAGCTTTCTTT,CAISETMNTEAFF
TRBV4-2,TRBD2,few,TRBJ2-5,TGTGCCAGCAGCCCACGACTAGCGGGTCGGGAAGAGACCCAGTACTTC,CASSPRLAGREETQYF
TRBV7-2,TRBD1,-,TRBJ2-5,TGTGCCAGCAGCTTAGTCAGGGGGCGGGAAGAGACCCAGTACTTC,CASSLVRGREETQYF
TRBV5-1,-,-,TRBJ2-3,TGCGCCAGCAGCTTGGTCGGGGAGGATACGCAGTATTTT,CASSLVGEDTQYF
TRBV7-2,TRBD1,-,TRBJ2-5,TGTGCCAGCAGCACAGGACAGGGAGGCGGGACCCAGTACTTC,CASSTGQGGGTQYF
TRBV29-1,-,-,TRBJ1-1,TGCAGCGTTGGCAAAGGGGGGGACACTGAAGCTTTCTTT,CSVGKGGDTEAFF
TRBV29-1,-,-,TRBJ1-3,TGCAGCGTTGATAGAGGTTCTGGAAACACCATATATTTT,CSVDRGSGNTIYF
TRBV7-8,-,few,TRBJ2-3,TGTGCCAGCAGCGCCTGGTGGGTAAGCGTTGATACGCAGTATTTT,CASSAWWVSVDTQYF
TRBV25-1,-,-,TRBJ1-2,TGTGCCAGCAGTGGACAGGCGAAAGCTAACTATGGCTACACCTTC,CASSGQAKANYGYTF
TRBV27,-,-,TRBJ2-5,TGTGCCAGCAGTTTAGCGCTACAAGAGACCCAGTACTTC,CASSLALQETQYF